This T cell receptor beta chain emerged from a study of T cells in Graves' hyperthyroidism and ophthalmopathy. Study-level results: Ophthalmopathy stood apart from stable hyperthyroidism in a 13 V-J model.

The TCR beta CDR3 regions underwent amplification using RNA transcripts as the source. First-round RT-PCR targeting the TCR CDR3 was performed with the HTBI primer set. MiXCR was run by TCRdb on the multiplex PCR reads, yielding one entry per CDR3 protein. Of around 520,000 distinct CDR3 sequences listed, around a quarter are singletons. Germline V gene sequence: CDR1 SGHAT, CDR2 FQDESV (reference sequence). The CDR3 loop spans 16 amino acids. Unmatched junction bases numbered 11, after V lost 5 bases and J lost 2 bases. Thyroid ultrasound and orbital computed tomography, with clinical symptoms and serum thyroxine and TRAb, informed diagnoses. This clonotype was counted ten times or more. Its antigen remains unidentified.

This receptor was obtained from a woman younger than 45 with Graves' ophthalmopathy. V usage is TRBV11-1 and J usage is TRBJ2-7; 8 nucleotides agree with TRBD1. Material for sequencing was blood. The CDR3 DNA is TGTGCCAGCAGCCCGCTGGACAGGGAAAAACCCTACGAGCAGTACTTC. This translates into CASSPLDREKPYEQYF.